This TCR beta chain originates from a study of T cell responses to AZD1222 COVID-19 vaccine. The study, taken as a whole, reports: Just a handful of AZD1222 recipients tested seropositive at baseline. CD4 TCRs linked to vaccination spanned spike, dominating at 160-218 and 743-854. A mostly white British donor set with more females was recruited, and clonal diversity was possibly underestimated.

The repertoire was sequenced with immunoSEQ multiplex PCR; TCRdb's copy has only in-frame clones and lacks some. In the table there are 100,000 or so clones, roughly nine tenths of which are singletons. Trimming cost V 2 bases and J 5 bases; bases outside gene matches: 4. CDR3 length: 15 residues. CDR1 is SGHNT, CDR2 YENEEA, per germline. Regarding this clone: Antigen: not known.

The sample consisted of peripheral blood, taken on day 0 of AZD1222 vaccination. The chain links TRBV11-3 to TRBJ2-1; 9 bases line up with TRBD2. The receptor's source is an adult in good health. Here the CDR3 DNA reads TGTGCCAGCAGCTTACTAGCGGGGATTCACAATGAGCAGTTCTTC. It codes for CASSLLAGIHNEQFF.